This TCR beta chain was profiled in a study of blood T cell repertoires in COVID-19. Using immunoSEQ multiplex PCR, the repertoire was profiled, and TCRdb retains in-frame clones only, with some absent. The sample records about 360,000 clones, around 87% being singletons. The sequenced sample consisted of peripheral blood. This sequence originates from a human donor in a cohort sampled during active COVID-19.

For the CDR3, the DNA is TGTGCCAGCAGTTTGGTGGCGGGGGCTTGGAATTCACCCCTCCACTTT. Its protein is CASSLVAGAWNSPLHF. The chain employs TRBV27 and TRBJ1-6; TRBD1 might be the D (6 bases). The V end was cut by 3 bases, the J end by 7 bases, with 16 bases between. Germline loops: CDR1 MNHEY, CDR2 SMNVEV (reference sequence). The CDR3 is made up of 16 amino acids.